A single sample is the source of the 15 T cell receptor beta chains below, sequenced in a study of control samples from healthy donors and cancer patients (dated by TCRdb to 2019 to 2021). The library was built by means of the immunoSEQ multiplex PCR assay. Sourced from immuneACCESS, this table was stored by TCRdb with only in-frame sequences that have V and J called. A share of the clones is absent; for the studies checked, an unresolved V gene accounts for under half, and the remainder has no known explanation. The table for this sample lists about 86,000 clones; 85% to 95% of them were counted only once. The top ten clones comprise nearly 1.5% of the sample. The sequencing sample was made of blood. The receptors come from a woman aged 25-40 years in good health.

The V gene is TRBV12-3 or TRBV12-4, the J gene TRBJ1-1; D unresolved. The CDR3 sequence is 11 residues long. Between the trimmed V and J ends, which lost 1 base and 7 bases, there was a span of 4 bases. CDR3 sequence (DNA): TGTGCCAGCAGTTTAGGGATTGAAGCTTTCTTT. Protein sequence: CASSLGIEAFF.

In its sample, this clone was seen once. The CDR3 bases are TGTGCCATCAGTGTGGGGGGGCAGAGCTCCTACGAGCAGTACTTC. Protein product: CAISVGGQSSYEQYF. The chain employs TRBV10-3 and TRBJ2-7; D perhaps matches TRBD2 (7 bases). The V and J ends lost 4 bases and 0 bases respectively, with 13 bases between them. The length of the CDR3 is 15 residues. The germline gives CDR1 ENHRY, CDR2 SYGVKD.

This sequence joins TRBV6-5 and TRBJ2-2; weak D call: TRBD1 (6 bases). The CDR3 consists of 15 residues. The V and J ends lost 6 bases and 5 bases respectively, with 16 bases between them. CDR1 and CDR2 (germline): MNHEY, SVGAGI. CDR3 coding DNA: TGTGCCAGCAGCAACGGACAGCCGGGGACCGGGGAGCTGTTTTTT. Translating it yields CASSNGQPGTGELFF.

The chain recombines TRBV7-3 with TRBJ1-5, with TRBD1 matching 10 bases. CDR1 is SGHTA, CDR2 FQGTGA, per germline. There are 16 residues in the CDR3. V shed 0 bases, J shed 3 bases, and the junction held 2 bases outside the gene matches. DNA for the CDR3: TGTGCCAGCAGCTTAACCAGACAGGGGGCCAATCAGCCCCAGCATTTT. Protein product: CASSLTRQGANQPQHF.

The chain uses TRBV28 and TRBJ2-7; 9 positions match TRBD2. J gave up 2 bases and V 7 bases, and 6 bases lay outside the gene matches. Germline values: CDR1 MDHEN, CDR2 SYDVKM. This CDR3 is built from 14 residues. CDR3 amino acids: CASTLSGGPYEQYF. The CDR3 DNA reads TGTGCCAGCACCCTTAGCGGGGGTCCCTACGAGCAGTACTTC. The entire variable domain, with the rest obtained from reference TRBV28 and TRBJ2-7, is as follows: DVKVTQSSRYLVKRTGEKVFLECVQDMDHENMFWYRQDPGLGLRLIYFSYDVKMKEKGDIPEGYSVSREKKERFSLILESASTNQTSMYLCASTLSGGPYEQYFGPGTRLTVT.

This clone came up a few times. This chain joins TRBV2 and TRBJ1-6; TRBD1 agrees at 9 bases. CDR1 SNHLY and CDR2 FYNNEI come from the germline V gene. Trimming at V came to 4 bases and at J to 7 bases, leaving 5 bases not matched to a gene. This CDR3 is 15 amino acids long. The CDR3 DNA sequence: TGTGCCAGCAGTGGACAGGGGGTATGGAATTCACCCCTCCACTTT. Translation: CASSGQGVWNSPLHF.

The chain carries TRBV6-5 and TRBJ2-7, with 8 bases identical to TRBD1. The length of the CDR3 is 15 residues. Per the germline V gene, CDR1 is MNHEY and CDR2 is SVGAGI. The V segment lost 2 bases and the J segment 0 bases; nucleotides outside the gene matches: 3. CDR3 in amino acids: CASSYGQGASYEQYF. CDR3 DNA: TGTGCCAGCAGTTACGGGCAGGGGGCCTCCTACGAGCAGTACTTC.

The V gene is TRBV7-9, the J gene TRBJ1-2; D unclear. The CDR3 sequence is 15 residues long. Germline V gene lookup returns CDR1 SEHNR and CDR2 FQNEAQ (reference sequence). Trimming shortened V by 6 bases and J by 6 bases, and 20 bases separated the two germline ends. The CDR3 reads CASSSGPPRNNGYTF. The DNA of the CDR3 is TGTGCCAGCAGTTCCGGGCCCCCCAGAAACAATGGCTACACCTTC.

The chain uses TRBV19 and TRBJ1-5, with TRBD1 matching over 10 bases. With 7 bases clipped from V and 2 bases from J, the junction kept 2 bases outside the gene matches. The CDR3 spans 14 residues. Germline assignment: CDR1 LNHDA and CDR2 SQIVND (reference sequence). The CDR3 is CASTGTGGNQPQHF. The CDR3 DNA follows: TGTGCCAGTACCGGGACAGGGGGCAATCAGCCCCAGCATTTT.

The J gene is TRBJ1-6, the V gene TRBV7-2, with 10 bases that match TRBD1. This CDR3 is 17 amino acids long. Trimming removed 2 bases from V and 7 bases from J; junction bases left unmatched: 8. Per the germline V gene, CDR1 is SGHTA and CDR2 is FQGNSA. The CDR3 spells CASSLFRDRGWNSPLHF. In DNA, the CDR3 is TGTGCCAGCAGCTTATTTAGGGACAGGGGATGGAATTCACCCCTCCACTTT.

The gene calls are TRBV5-1 and TRBJ2-3; D remains ambiguous. Trimming removed 5 bases from V and 0 bases from J, with 7 bases in between. This CDR3 region has 13 residues. Germline-derived CDR1 and CDR2 are SGHRS and YFSETQ. CDR3 sequence reads: CASSSSSTDTQYF. The CDR3 DNA follows: TGCGCCAGCAGTTCCTCTAGCACAGATACGCAGTATTTT.

CDR3 nucleotides: TGTGCCAGTAGTATAGTATCAGGGGCCCTCCCTCAGCCCCAGCATTTT. This gives the protein CASSIVSGALPQPQHF. The rearrangement joins TRBV19 to TRBJ1-5, with a weak D call TRBD1 (6 bases). This CDR3 spans 16 amino acids. Trimming removed 1 base from V and 6 bases from J, with 16 bases in between. Germline lookup yields CDR1 LNHDA and CDR2 SQIVND (reference sequence).

The V and J genes are TRBV4-2 and TRBJ1-2; D possibly corresponds to TRBD1 (5 bases). Trimming removed 1 base at V and 2 bases at J, with 11 bases between. Germline V gives CDR1 LGHNA, CDR2 YNFKEQ. CDR3 length: 15 residues. The CDR3: CASSQAPGGNYGYTF. The CDR3 DNA sequence: TGTGCCAGCAGCCAAGCGCCGGGGGGAAACTATGGCTACACCTTC.

The chain joins TRBV4-2 to TRBJ1-5; D gene unclear. This CDR3 has 15 amino acids. V shed 0 bases and J shed 2 bases, with 8 bases lying between them. Germline values: CDR1 LGHNA, CDR2 YNFKEQ. The CDR3 loop is CASSQEGRGNQPQHF. CDR3 nucleotide sequence: TGTGCCAGCAGCCAAGAAGGTCGGGGCAATCAGCCCCAGCATTTT.

The J gene is TRBJ2-1, the V gene TRBV5-1; D is perhaps TRBD1 (5 bases). V dropped 4 bases and J dropped 5 bases, with 7 bases sitting between them. Per the germline V gene, CDR1 is SGHRS and CDR2 is YFSETQ. CDR3 length: 12 amino acids. The CDR3 is CASSETDNEQFF. CDR3 nucleotides: TGCGCCAGCAGCGAGACAGACAATGAGCAGTTCTTC.